This T cell receptor (beta chain) derives from a study of blood T cell repertoires in COVID-19. Study summary: PBMCs, B-cell-depleted T cells, or T cells provided the cDNA or gDNA that made up the material.

What the recovered Cohort 3 donors had was two negative PCRs, clearance, or symptom resolution. V lost 5 bases, J lost 1 base, and 8 bases lay in between. This CDR3 has 13 residues. Some clones are missing from TCRdb's copy, which holds only in-frame ones; the method was immunoSEQ multiplex PCR. The sample lists 260,000 or so clones, about nine tenths seen once, with 15% in the top ten. The TCR comes from a man aged 18-30 years who had recovered from COVID-19. Source material: PBMCs or T cells enriched from blood (not recorded which). V is TRBV12-3 or TRBV12-4 and J is TRBJ1-2; D perhaps matches TRBD1 (6 bases). The CDR3 loop is CASSRDINYGYTF. The DNA for the CDR3 is TGTGCCAGCAGTCGGGACATTAACTATGGCTACACCTTC.